These 21 T cell receptor beta chains originate from one sample sequenced in a study of blood T cell repertoires in COVID-19. Libraries were prepared by immunoSEQ multiplex PCR; TCRdb keeps only in-frame clonotypes and omits some of them. Among around 360,000 clones listed, more than 75% were seen once. The sequenced material came from peripheral blood. These receptors were obtained from a woman in her twenties or thirties with COVID-19, enrolled during active disease.

J is TRBJ2-2 and V is TRBV7-8; 7 bases fit TRBD1. This CDR3 region has 15 residues. Germline CDR1 and CDR2: SGHVS and FQNEAQ. Germline trimming cut 8 bases from V and 1 base from J; bases unmatched to any gene: 7. This chain's CDR3 is CASVDREWNTGELFF. The DNA for the CDR3 is TGTGCCAGCGTAGACAGGGAGTGGAACACCGGGGAGCTGTTTTTT.

The count of this clone is one. This chain uses TRBV6-1 with TRBJ1-1; D might be TRBD1 (6 bases). Germline V gene lookup returns CDR1 MNHNS and CDR2 SASEGT. V was pared by 3 bases and J by 4 bases, with 9 bases between. CDR3 length equals 13 residues. The CDR3 region is CASSDRGVTEAFF. The CDR3 DNA follows: TGTGCCAGCAGTGACAGGGGAGTCACTGAAGCTTTCTTT.

This chain joins TRBV15 and TRBJ2-7, with 7 positions matching TRBD2. Germline V gene data show CDR1 as LNHNV and CDR2 as YYDKDF (reference sequence). This CDR3 contains 14 residues. The trim removed 3 bases at V and 5 bases at J, leaving 7 bases unmatched. CDR3 sequence: CATSSGREPHEQYF. The CDR3 coding sequence is TGTGCCACCAGCAGTGGGCGGGAGCCCCACGAGCAGTACTTC.

The rearrangement joins TRBV6-2 or TRBV6-3 to TRBJ2-7, with 9 positions matching TRBD2. V lost 5 bases to trimming and J lost 4 bases; unmatched junction nucleotides: 6. The V gene's germline CDR1 is MNHEY and CDR2 SVGEGT. The CDR3 loop spans 14 amino acids. The CDR3: CASSDGSGRYEQYF. In nucleotides, the CDR3 is TGTGCCAGCAGTGACGGAAGCGGGAGGTACGAGCAGTACTTC.

The chain has TRBV6-5 and TRBJ1-6; D unresolved. Per the germline V gene, CDR1 is MNHEY and CDR2 is SVGAGI. This CDR3 has 14 amino acids. Trimming shortened V by 5 bases and J by 11 bases, and 16 bases separated the two germline ends. The CDR3 nucleotides are TGTGCCAGCAGTCCCGGCGGGGTCGGAGCACCCCTCCACTTT. Translating gives CASSPGGVGAPLHF.

The genes are TRBV5-1 and TRBJ1-2; D may be TRBD1 (5 bases). In germline, CDR1 is SGHRS, CDR2 YFSETQ. Trimming took off 1 base at V and 1 base at J, with 8 bases between the two ends. The CDR3 length is 14 residues. CDR3 DNA sequence: TGCGCCAGCAGCTTGTGGCAGGGTAACTATGGCTACACCTTC. Encoded protein: CASSLWQGNYGYTF.

The CDR3 bases are TGTGCCAGCAGACCGGACAGGGAGGTTGCCTACGAGCAGTACTTC. It specifies CASRPDREVAYEQYF. V and J are TRBV7-2 and TRBJ2-7; 8 bases are a match to TRBD1. From germline, CDR1 is SGHTA and CDR2 FQGNSA. The CDR3 runs 15 residues. With V trimmed by 6 bases and J by 2 bases, 9 bases remained unmatched.

The chain recombines TRBV7-2 with TRBJ1-3; D uncertain. Germline loops: CDR1 SGHTA, CDR2 FQGNSA. The CDR3 totals 12 residues. The germline V and J ends were trimmed by 2 bases and 5 bases, with 4 bases remaining between them. CDR3 sequence: CASSLIRNTIYF. The CDR3 bases are TGTGCCAGCAGCTTAATAAGAAACACCATATATTTT.

V gene TRBV6-5 combines with J gene TRBJ2-2; 9 bases are shared with TRBD2. Germline CDR1 MNHEY, CDR2 SVGAGI. The junction had 4 bases not matched to a gene; V was cut back by 4 bases and J by 1 base. The CDR3 extends over 16 amino acids. The CDR3 loop reads CASSSFSGRNTGELFF. CDR3 in DNA: TGTGCCAGCAGTTCCTTTAGCGGGAGGAACACCGGGGAGCTGTTTTTT.

The chain is built from TRBV10-3 and TRBJ2-7; TRBD2 agrees at 7 bases. Germline loops: CDR1 ENHRY, CDR2 SYGVKD. CDR3 size: 15 residues. J gave up 2 bases and V 0 bases, and 4 bases lay outside the gene matches. As DNA, the CDR3 is TGTGCCATCAGTGAGTCGAGACTAGCAACCTACGAGCAGTACTTC. This sequence encodes CAISESRLATYEQYF.

The chain recombines TRBV15 with TRBJ2-7; D remains unclear. The CDR3 extends over 16 amino acids. Germline V gene lookup returns CDR1 LNHNV and CDR2 YYDKDF (reference sequence). V lost 0 bases to trimming and J lost 0 bases, with 12 bases between them. CDR3 amino acids: CATSRDYGQSSYEQYF. The CDR3 DNA reads TGTGCCACCAGCAGAGATTATGGGCAAAGCTCCTACGAGCAGTACTTC.

About this clone itself: The junction differs from germline at one of its ends, possibly a read error. The genes are TRBV7-7 and TRBJ2-5, with D possibly being TRBD1 (6 bases). Per germline, CDR1 SSHAT and CDR2 FNYEAQ (reference sequence). The CDR3 is 14 amino acids. CDR3: CASSFPGERETQYF. The CDR3 DNA reads TGTGCTAGCAGCTTCCCAGGGGAGCGAGAGACCCAGTACTTC.

The chain joins TRBV5-1 to TRBJ2-7; D gene ambiguous. The V and J ends lost 1 base and 3 bases respectively, with 11 bases between them. This CDR3 region has 14 residues. The germline CDR1 and CDR2 sequences are SGHRS and YFSETQ. For the CDR3, the DNA is TGCGCCAGCAGCTTGCGGGTCCCTTACTACGAGCAGTACTTC. Translated: CASSLRVPYYEQYF.

Written as DNA, the CDR3 is TGTGCCAGCAGCCGAACGACAGGGGGCAACGCTGAAGCTTTCTTT. Translation: CASSRTTGGNAEAFF. V gene TRBV11-2 combines with J gene TRBJ1-1, with 10 bases matching TRBD1. The V and J ends lost 5 bases and 6 bases, in that order; junction bases with no gene match: 9. The CDR3 has 15 amino acids. CDR1 is SGHAT and CDR2 is FQNNGV in the germline V gene.

The chain links TRBV5-1 to TRBJ2-1; 14 bases line up with TRBD2. Trimming removed 5 bases from V and 7 bases from J; junction bases left unmatched: 5. CDR1 SGHRS and CDR2 YFSETQ come from the germline V gene. There are 15 residues in the CDR3. The DNA of the CDR3 is TGCGCCAGCAGGCAGGGACTAGCGGGAGATAATGAGCAGTTCTTC. It specifies CASRQGLAGDNEQFF.

The rearrangement joins TRBV2 to TRBJ2-7; the D gene is possibly TRBD1 (7 bases). Trimming cost V 11 bases and J 6 bases, with 11 bases left between them. The CDR3 is made up of 10 amino acids. Germline V CDR1 and CDR2: SNHLY, FYNNEI. The CDR3 DNA reads as TGTGCCTCAGGGGGAGGCGAGCAGTACTTC. Its translation is CASGGGEQYF.

The chain joins TRBV24-1 to TRBJ1-5; 10 bases fit TRBD1. The germline V gene has CDR1 KGHDR and CDR2 SFDVKD. The CDR3 length is 17 residues. With V trimmed by 3 bases and J by 3 bases, 7 bases remained unmatched. CDR3 in DNA: TGTGCCACCAGTGATCCCAAGACAGGGGGCAACAATCAGCCCCAGCATTTT. It is translated as CATSDPKTGGNNQPQHF.

The chain's CDR3 is CASTIAGGVTGELFF. The CDR3 DNA follows: TGTGCCAGCACTATAGCGGGAGGGGTCACCGGGGAGCTGTTTTTT. The chain recombines TRBV6-5 with TRBJ2-2; 11 nucleotides align to TRBD2. Germline V gene data show CDR1 as MNHEY and CDR2 as SVGAGI. V trimming: 7 bases; J trimming: 4 bases; junction bases outside the gene matches: 5. The CDR3 runs 15 residues.

This clone has just one count. The J gene is TRBJ2-3, the V gene TRBV11-2; D unclear. CDR1 is SGHAT and CDR2 is FQNNGV in the germline V gene. This CDR3 comprises 15 residues. V was cut by 1 base and J by 3 bases, with 11 bases left in between. In DNA, the CDR3 is TGTGCCAGCAGCTTAGGGGCAGGAAATACAGATACGCAGTATTTT. Translated, it gives CASSLGAGNTDTQYF.

The CDR3 protein is CASSSDTGGGQPQHF. In nucleotides, the CDR3 is TGCGCCAGCAGCTCCGATACAGGGGGCGGACAGCCCCAGCATTTT. J is TRBJ1-5 and V is TRBV5-1, with 9 bases identical to TRBD1. Germline CDR1 SGHRS, CDR2 YFSETQ. Trimming at V came to 3 bases and at J to 7 bases, leaving 8 bases not matched to a gene. The CDR3 loop spans 15 amino acids.

The chain combines TRBV4-1 with TRBJ1-5; unclear D gene. CDR3 length: 15 residues. V lost 3 bases, J lost 2 bases, and 11 bases lay in between. Germline CDR1 MGHRA, CDR2 YSYEKL. The CDR3 sequence is CASSQIGQGNQPQHF. DNA of the CDR3: TGCGCCAGCAGCCAGATAGGCCAGGGCAATCAGCCCCAGCATTTT.